This T cell receptor (beta chain) was recorded in a study of T cell responses to AZD1222 COVID-19 vaccine. V lost 3 bases and J lost 8, with 11 bases in between. Germline V CDR1 and CDR2: SGHTA, FQGNSA. The CDR3 contains 14 residues. Study outcomes and limitations: The donors showed a predominance of white British ancestry and of females, with possible underestimation of clonal diversity.

Sequencing used immunoSEQ multiplex PCR; TCRdb keeps in-frame clones, though not all of them. The table shows 100,000 or so clones, with 87% occurring only once. Note on this clone: Its antigen is unknown.

This sequence was found in an adult in good health. The specimen was peripheral blood, collected on day 0 of AZD1222 vaccination. This chain connects TRBV7-2 to TRBJ1-6; D might be TRBD1 (6 bases). CDR3 coding DNA: TGTGCCAGCAGCTTGCAGGGGAGGGATTCACCCCTCCACTTT. Its protein product is CASSLQGRDSPLHF.